This paragraph reports one T cell receptor (beta chain). Its antigen is unknown. The method was immunoSEQ multiplex PCR; TCRdb's version includes in-frame clones alone and lacks a portion of them. The sample includes around 45,000 clones, around nine tenths of them seen just once. V was clipped by 4 bases and J by 8 bases; unmatched bases: 7. The CDR3 totals 15 residues. Germline V gives CDR1 SGHTA, CDR2 FQGNSA. The data belong to a study of PD-L1 blockade in urothelial cancer. Study-level information: Males with bladder-origin urothelial cancer made up about 90% of the 29 patients. Samples came from 3 weeks, at the second dose, and 6 weeks into treatment.

Study-wide points: Sub-median blood TCR clonality before treatment predicted longer survival.

The chain recombines TRBV7-2 with TRBJ2-3; 12 bases are a match to TRBD2. Sequenced here: PBMCs, sampled around atezolizumab (anti-PD-L1) treatment. The TCR originated in a woman aged 55-70 years with urothelial cancer. CDR3 sequence reads: CASSSGTSGPGTQYF. The CDR3 DNA sequence: TGTGCCAGCAGCTCAGGGACTAGCGGGCCGGGTACGCAGTATTTT.